This TCR beta chain comes out of a study of T cell changes during pregnancy in multiple sclerosis. The repertoire was sequenced with immunoSEQ multiplex PCR; TCRdb's copy has only in-frame clones and lacks some. The sample holds 90,000 or so clones; 85% to 95% are singletons and the top ten take around 2%. The CDR3 is made up of 15 amino acids. Trimming left V 4 bases short and J 0 bases short, with 10 bases between. Germline assignment: CDR1 MNHEY and CDR2 SMNVEV (reference sequence). The gene calls are TRBV27 and TRBJ1-5, with no clear D. The TCR sequence derives from a female donor in good health, enrolled as a control in a pregnancy study. Material: peripheral blood, obtained in the first trimester of pregnancy. This CDR3 is CASSSLGTSNQPQHF. CDR3 bases: TGTGCCAGCAGTTCCCTTGGCACTAGCAATCAGCCCCAGCATTTT.